Each of the 19 T cell receptor beta chains below was sequenced from the same sample in a study of chemoradiotherapy in HPV16-positive cancers. The repertoire was sequenced with immunoSEQ multiplex PCR; TCRdb's copy has only in-frame clones and lacks some. The repertoire has about 3,000 clones, nearly 85% of them found once; the top ten carry approximately 3%. The sample in question was tumor tissue, obtained from a patient who underwent chemoradiotherapy. Receptor source: a human donor with HPV-associated anogenital cancer.

The V gene is TRBV5-4, the J gene TRBJ2-1, with 10 bases lining up with TRBD1. The CDR3 loop spans 15 amino acids. The germline CDR1 and CDR2 sequences are SGHNT and YYREEE (reference sequence). V dropped 5 bases and J dropped 5; count of bases not matched to a gene: 7. The CDR3 DNA reads as TGTGCCAGCAGACGAGGACAGGGGGTCCACAATGAGCAGTTCTTC. Protein: CASRRGQGVHNEQFF.

The genes are TRBV9 and TRBJ2-7; maybe TRBD2 (6 bases). The germline V gene encodes CDR1 SGDLS and CDR2 YYNGEE. Trimming stripped 0 bases from V and 6 bases from J, with 13 bases between. The CDR3 has 14 amino acids. CDR3 coding DNA: TGTGCCAGCAGCGTAGGGCTAGCGACCCTCGAGCAGTACTTC. Translating it yields CASSVGLATLEQYF.

This clone has a single count. This sequence joins TRBV7-2 and TRBJ1-6, with a weak D call TRBD1 (5 bases). In germline, CDR1 is SGHTA, CDR2 FQGNSA. This CDR3 region has 15 residues. Trimming stripped 5 bases from V and 5 bases from J, with 13 bases between. This chain's CDR3 is CASSPTGTNNSPLHF. DNA of the CDR3: TGTGCCAGCAGCCCAACCGGGACTAATAATTCACCCCTCCACTTT.

CDR3 in amino acids: CASSLSTDWQYF. CDR3 nucleotide sequence: TGTGCCAGCAGCTTAAGCACCGACTGGCAGTACTTC. The rearrangement uses TRBV11-2 and TRBJ2-7; D remains unclear. The germline V gene has CDR1 SGHAT and CDR2 FQNNGV. The V and J ends lost 2 bases and 9 bases respectively, with 11 bases between them. The CDR3 loop spans 12 amino acids.

The rearrangement uses TRBV27 and TRBJ1-2; 9 bases are shared with TRBD1. The CDR3 has 13 residues. V was clipped by 5 bases and J by 8 bases; unmatched bases: 6. The germline V gene encodes CDR1 MNHEY and CDR2 SMNVEV (reference sequence). The CDR3: CASSAGTGRGYTF. In DNA form, the CDR3 reads TGTGCCAGCAGTGCCGGGACAGGGCGAGGCTACACCTTC.

The genes are TRBV4-1 and TRBJ1-5, with unresolved D. Germline V gene lookup returns CDR1 MGHRA and CDR2 YSYEKL. V lost 0 bases and J 3 bases, leaving 12 bases between the germline ends. This CDR3 has 16 residues. The CDR3 DNA sequence: TGCGCCAGCAGCCAAGACCTGAGGAGCTTCAATCAGCCCCAGCATTTT. Its translation is CASSQDLRSFNQPQHF.

This clone was counted a few times. The rearrangement uses TRBV2 and TRBJ1-2; D is unresolved. The CDR3 totals 11 residues. Germline V gene lookup returns CDR1 SNHLY and CDR2 FYNNEI. The germline V and J ends were trimmed by 7 bases and 8 bases, with 11 bases remaining between them. The CDR3 is CASIRQDGYTF. The CDR3 region has the DNA TGTGCCAGCATTCGGCAGGACGGCTACACCTTC.

This chain joins TRBV6-1 and TRBJ2-2; 7 nucleotides agree with TRBD1. CDR3 length: 13 residues. Unmatched junction bases numbered 0, after V lost 2 bases and J lost 6 bases. In germline, CDR1 is MNHNS, CDR2 SASEGT. As DNA, the CDR3 is TGTGCCAGCAGTGAAACAGGGGCCGGGGAGCTGTTTTTT. Its protein product is CASSETGAGELFF.

V gene TRBV27 combines with J gene TRBJ2-5, with D uncertain. The CDR3 runs to 13 residues. Trimming stripped 0 bases from V and 7 bases from J, with 9 bases between. CDR1 is MNHEY, CDR2 SMNVEV, per germline (reference sequence). The CDR3 DNA sequence: TGTGCCAGCAGTTTATCCTGGAGAGGGACCCAGTACTTC. It is translated as CASSLSWRGTQYF.

This chain uses TRBV11-1 with TRBJ1-2; D ambiguous. Germline CDR1 is SGHAT and CDR2 is FQDESV (reference sequence). Trimming took off 1 base at V and 3 bases at J, with 6 bases between the two ends. The CDR3 totals 13 residues. The CDR3 sequence is CASSLGEHYGYTF. The CDR3 DNA reads as TGTGCCAGCAGCTTAGGGGAGCACTATGGCTACACCTTC.

The chain combines TRBV6-5 with TRBJ1-3, with D perhaps TRBD1 (5 bases). Trimming took off 0 bases at V and 4 bases at J, with 10 bases between the two ends. Per germline, CDR1 MNHEY and CDR2 SVGAGI. This CDR3 has 15 residues. For the CDR3, the DNA is TGTGCCAGCAGTTACTCGTGGGGGACCGGAAACACCATATATTTT. Translated, it gives CASSYSWGTGNTIYF.

The chain couples TRBV6-1 to TRBJ1-1, with a tentative D call TRBD1 (6 bases). Trimming cost V 5 bases and J 6 bases, with 13 bases left between them. This CDR3 spans 13 amino acids. CDR1 is MNHNS, CDR2 SASEGT, per germline. CDR3 protein: CASSLGAPSEAFF. The DNA of the CDR3 is TGTGCCAGCAGTTTGGGGGCTCCCTCTGAAGCTTTCTTT.

The rearrangement links TRBV28 to TRBJ2-7; 8 nucleotides match TRBD1. The CDR3 consists of 15 residues. Germline V gene sequence: CDR1 MDHEN, CDR2 SYDVKM. The junction had 5 bases not matched to a gene; V was cut back by 1 base and J by 3 bases. CDR3 protein: CASSLSGTGDYEQYF. In DNA form, the CDR3 reads TGTGCCAGCAGTTTATCCGGGACAGGTGACTACGAGCAGTACTTC.

This clone was recorded only once. The genes are TRBV10-3 and TRBJ2-5; D is possibly TRBD2 (5 bases). Germline lookup yields CDR1 ENHRY and CDR2 SYGVKD. The CDR3 has 13 residues. V lost 11 bases, J lost 3 bases, and 16 bases lay in between. The CDR3 spells CAGRAGLEETQYF. CDR3 nucleotide sequence: TGTGCCGGGAGAGCCGGGCTCGAAGAGACCCAGTACTTC.

The chain links TRBV19 to TRBJ1-1; a weak D match, TRBD1 (5 bases). The V end lost 6 bases, the J end lost 1 base, and 6 bases lay between the germline ends. CDR3 length equals 12 residues. Germline V gene sequence: CDR1 LNHDA, CDR2 SQIVND (reference sequence). The CDR3 region is CASRDRNTEAFF. The CDR3 DNA reads as TGTGCCAGTAGAGACAGGAACACTGAAGCTTTCTTT.

This clone was seen only once. V gene TRBV6-5 combines with J gene TRBJ2-1; 9 nucleotides agree with TRBD2. V lost 6 bases and J lost 7; bases outside the gene matches: 10. The germline V gene has CDR1 MNHEY and CDR2 SVGAGI. The CDR3 runs 15 residues. This CDR3 is CASRKLAGLRNEQFF. CDR3 bases: TGTGCCAGCAGGAAACTAGCGGGCCTTAGGAATGAGCAGTTCTTC.

The chain combines TRBV9 with TRBJ2-1, with 7 bases lining up with TRBD2. The CDR3 has 15 residues. The V gene end was trimmed by 0 bases and the J gene end by 6 bases; junction bases not matched to a gene: 6. CDR1 SGDLS and CDR2 YYNGEE come from the germline V gene. The CDR3 nucleotides read TGTGCCAGCAGCGTAGCGGGGGGAGCGTTCAATGAGCAGTTCTTC. It is translated as CASSVAGGAFNEQFF.

The chain couples TRBV7-2 to TRBJ1-1, with 7 bases aligning to TRBD1. V shed 4 bases, J shed 11 bases, and the junction held 7 bases outside the gene matches. The germline V gene encodes CDR1 SGHTA and CDR2 FQGNSA. The CDR3 has 12 residues. The CDR3 spells CASSSYRGDAFF. The DNA for the CDR3 is TGTGCCAGCAGCTCATACAGGGGAGACGCTTTCTTT.

The chain has TRBV7-9 and TRBJ2-2, with TRBD1 matching 7 bases. Germline V gives CDR1 SEHNR, CDR2 FQNEAQ (reference sequence). The trim removed 8 bases at V and 5 bases at J, leaving 5 bases unmatched. The CDR3 sequence is 13 residues long. The CDR3 reads CASGRGSTGELFF. The CDR3 DNA is TGTGCCAGCGGCAGGGGGAGTACCGGGGAGCTGTTTTTT.